Shown below are 7 T cell receptor beta chains from a single sample sequenced in a study of technical replicates of blood from several donors. Libraries were prepared by immunoSEQ multiplex PCR; TCRdb keeps only in-frame clonotypes and omits some of them. The sample comprises about 89,000 clones, approximately 94% of which are singletons, and 0.25% rests with the top ten. Sequencing was carried out using T cells isolated from PBMCs. The receptor source for this set is a human donor in good health.

The rearrangement joins TRBV27 to TRBJ2-1; TRBD2 matches at 7 bases. CDR3 length equals 17 residues. Germline assignment: CDR1 MNHEY and CDR2 SMNVEV (reference sequence). Unmatched junction bases numbered 9, after V lost 0 bases and J lost 4 bases. The CDR3 region has the DNA TGTGCCAGCAGTTTATCTAGTCTAGCGGTTTTTTACAATGAGCAGTTCTTC. Amino acids: CASSLSSLAVFYNEQFF.

The rearrangement uses TRBV19 and TRBJ1-1; D remains unclear. The V gene lost 3 bases and the J gene lost 2 bases, with 16 bases spanning the gap. CDR3 length equals 16 residues. Germline CDR1 LNHDA, CDR2 SQIVND (reference sequence). The CDR3: CASSIRSGSVNTEAFF. The CDR3 nucleotides are TGTGCCAGTAGTATTCGTAGCGGGTCAGTAAACACTGAAGCTTTCTTT.

The chain links TRBV11-1 to TRBJ2-7, with 8 nucleotides matching TRBD2. CDR1 and CDR2 (germline): SGHAT, FQDESV (reference sequence). The CDR3 consists of 15 residues. The trim removed 5 bases at V and 4 bases at J, leaving 10 bases unmatched. The CDR3 coding sequence is TGTGCCAGCAGCCTTAGCGGGAATTTTTTGTACGAGCAGTACTTC. Its translation is CASSLSGNFLYEQYF.

V gene TRBV19 combines with J gene TRBJ2-4; 8 positions match TRBD1. Germline values: CDR1 LNHDA, CDR2 SQIVND (reference sequence). With V trimmed by 2 bases and J by 2 bases, 5 bases remained unmatched. This CDR3 is 16 amino acids long. CDR3 sequence (DNA): TGTGCCAGTAGTATATCAGGGGGCGTGACCAAAAACATTCAGTACTTC. It codes for CASSISGGVTKNIQYF. Using reference TRBV19 and TRBJ2-4 for the parts outside the CDR3, the full variable domain is DGGITQSPKYLFRKEGQNVTLSCEQNLNHDAMYWYRQDPGQGLRLIYYSQIVNDFQKGDIAEGYSVSREKKESFPLTVTSAQKNPTAFYLCASSISGGVTKNIQYFGAGTRLSVL.

CDR3 nucleotides: TGTGCCAGCACTCCTGACAGGGGCGAACTGAACACTGAAGCTTTCTTT. Residues: CASTPDRGELNTEAFF. The rearrangement uses TRBV6-4 and TRBJ1-1; 8 bases line up with TRBD1. The CDR3 contains 16 residues. V dropped 7 bases and J dropped 0; count of bases not matched to a gene: 10. In germline, CDR1 is MRHNA, CDR2 SNTAGT.

This chain joins TRBV11-1 and TRBJ2-7, with D possibly being TRBD1 (5 bases). CDR1 SGHAT and CDR2 FQDESV come from the germline V gene (reference sequence). The V end lost 1 base, the J end lost 2 bases, and 21 bases lay between the germline ends. The CDR3 spans 18 residues. Here the CDR3 reads CASSLVGREPTLTYEQYF. The CDR3 DNA sequence: TGTGCCAGCAGCTTAGTGGGCAGGGAACCGACTTTGACCTACGAGCAGTACTTC.

The chain uses TRBV2 and TRBJ2-5, with D possibly matching TRBD1 (6 bases). The CDR3 is 14 residues long. Per germline, CDR1 SNHLY and CDR2 FYNNEI. V dropped 7 bases and J dropped 5 bases, with 17 bases sitting between them. The CDR3 loop reads CASTTTGLGETQYF. The CDR3 nucleotides read TGTGCCAGCACTACGACAGGCTTAGGGGAGACCCAGTACTTC.